The 8 T cell receptor beta chains below all came from one sample that was sequenced in a study of tumor and adjacent non-tumor tissue in lung cancer. RNA was extracted from bulk tissue without any cell sorting. The library came from three nested PCR rounds adapted from ARM-PCR protocols. TCRdb redid the calling of the multiplex PCR reads with MiXCR, one entry per CDR3 protein. The data contain 120,000 or so distinct CDR3 sequences, roughly 67% of them singletons. Source material: lung tumor tissue. Receptors were obtained from a man aged 30-40 years with non-small cell lung cancer.

This clonotype came up once. The J gene is TRBJ2-3, the V gene TRBV11-1, with D unclear. CDR3 length: 17 residues. V lost 1 base and J lost 6, with 20 bases in between. Germline CDR1 is SGHAT and CDR2 is FQDESV (reference sequence). CDR3 protein: CASSLEVSEGPGDTQYF. The CDR3 DNA reads as TGTGCCAGCAGCTTAGAAGTCTCGGAAGGGCCCGGGGATACGCAGTATTTT.

To note about this clonotype: A much larger clone lies one base from this, so it may be a read error. The rearrangement uses TRBV6-5 and TRBJ2-3; D is undetermined. This CDR3 has 14 residues. V lost 2 bases to trimming and J lost 0 bases, with 6 bases between them. CDR1 MNHEY and CDR2 SVGAGI come from the germline V gene. In DNA, the CDR3 is TGTGCCAGCAGTTACGAGCTTAGCACAGATACGCAGTATTTT. Translated: CASSYELSTDTQYF.

In regard to this clonotype: A much larger clone sits a single nucleotide away, making a read error possible. The chain links TRBV29-1 to TRBJ2-1, with D perhaps matching TRBD2 (10 bases). This CDR3 region has 15 residues. In germline, CDR1 is SQVTM, CDR2 ANQGSEA. V was pared by 7 bases and J by 2 bases, with 18 bases between. The CDR3 DNA is TGCAGCGGACAGGGGGGACTAGCGACCTACAATGAGCAGTTCTTC. Its protein product is CSGQGGLATYNEQFF.

The rearrangement uses TRBV19 and TRBJ1-2, with 7 bases lining up with TRBD1. The V segment lost 1 base and the J segment 7 bases; nucleotides outside the gene matches: 9. The CDR3 spans 15 residues. The V gene's germline CDR1 is LNHDA and CDR2 SQIVND (reference sequence). CDR3 residues: CASSIGRWTGGGYTF. The CDR3 nucleotides are TGTGCCAGTAGTATAGGTCGATGGACAGGAGGTGGCTACACCTTC. The complete variable domain, with remaining parts taken from reference TRBV19 and TRBJ1-2, reads DGGITQSPKYLFRKEGQNVTLSCEQNLNHDAMYWYRQDPGQGLRLIYYSQIVNDFQKGDIAEGYSVSREKKESFPLTVTSAQKNPTAFYLCASSIGRWTGGGYTFGSGTRLTVV.

A remark on this clonotype: Likely a read error: the CDR3 ends without its conserved phenylalanine or tryptophan. The chain joins TRBV4-3 to TRBJ2-2; 9 bases fit TRBD1. The CDR3 is made up of 17 amino acids. With 5 bases clipped from V and 9 bases from J, the junction kept 16 bases outside the gene matches. Germline assignment: CDR1 LGHNA and CDR2 YSLEER. This CDR3 is CASSSASGQGFTWELFL. CDR3 bases: TGCGCCAGCAGCTCGGCCTCAGGACAGGGGTTTACCTGGGAGCTGTTTTTA.

The chain joins TRBV20-1 to TRBJ2-1; D remains unclear. This CDR3 is 14 amino acids long. The germline V gene encodes CDR1 DFQATT and CDR2 SNEGSKA (reference sequence). Trimming took 3 bases from V and 4 from J, leaving 13 bases between them. The CDR3 bases are TGCAGTGCTAGCGATTGGCAGAGTTACAATGAGCAGTTCTTC. This codes for CSASDWQSYNEQFF.

A remark on this clonotype: The final CDR3 position lacks the conserved phenylalanine or tryptophan, pointing to a likely read error. The V and J genes are TRBV5-5 and TRBJ1-5, with D unclear. Germline V gene sequence: CDR1 SGHKS, CDR2 YYEKEE (reference sequence). The CDR3 consists of 14 residues. CDR3 in amino acids: CASSLGYLDQPQHL. CDR3 coding DNA: TGTGCCAGCAGTTTGGGTTACCTAGATCAGCCCCAGCATCTT.

This clonotype was picked up a small number of times. A read error is possible here, since a much larger clone lies one base away. This likely comes from a read error, as the CDR3 has no conserved phenylalanine or tryptophan at its end. V gene TRBV4-1 combines with J gene TRBJ2-1, with 8 bases that match TRBD2. The CDR3 extends over 14 amino acids. The germline CDR1 and CDR2 sequences are MGHRA and YSYEKL. The V and J ends lost 4 bases and 9 bases, in that order; junction bases with no gene match: 8. Written as DNA, the CDR3 is TGCGCCAGCAGCCCTCCTGGGCGGGAGGTTGAGCAGTTCGTC. Translated: CASSPPGREVEQFV.